The 31 T cell receptor beta chains below were found in one sample sequenced in a study of blood T cells in healthy people across ages. Primers used in a second PCR of about 7 to 12 cycles were a sample-barcoded 5' primer and a J-beta primer mix. One entry per CDR3 protein, called by TCRdb with MiXCR from the 5' RACE reads. The data contain around 1.5 million distinct CDR3 sequences, 55% to 75% of them singletons. The specimen sequenced was blood. These receptors came from a man in his late teens or twenties in good health.

In DNA form, the CDR3 reads TGCAGTGCTAGAGATATAGGGGGGGACGATCGGACCCAGTACTTC. This translates into CSARDIGGDDRTQYF. This chain links TRBV20-1 with TRBJ2-7, with a possible D match to TRBD2 (7 bases). Judging by the DNA end, TRBJ2-5 fits better; the J call may be wrong. The CDR3 is 15 amino acids. Germline V gene sequence: CDR1 DFQATT, CDR2 SNEGSKA (reference sequence).

This clonotype has a handful of counts. The J gene is TRBJ2-6, the V gene TRBV4-2, with D perhaps TRBD1 (5 bases). The V gene lost 0 bases and the J gene lost 0 bases, with 6 bases spanning the gap. CDR1 LGHNA and CDR2 YNFKEQ come from the germline V gene. The CDR3 loop spans 16 amino acids. CDR3 nucleotides: TGTGCCAGCAGCCAAGAGGGGCCCTCTGGGGCCAACGTCCTGACTTTC. Encoded protein: CASSQEGPSGANVLTF.

The chain carries TRBV3-1 and TRBJ2-5; D possibly corresponds to TRBD2 (6 bases). The V gene lost 1 base and the J gene lost 11 bases, with 14 bases spanning the gap. Germline CDR1 and CDR2: LGHDT and YNNKEL (reference sequence). The CDR3 spans 13 residues. The CDR3 region has the DNA TGTGCCAGCAGCCAAGTTCCCAGGGAGGAGCAGTACTTC. Translated: CASSQVPREEQYF.

This rearrangement joins TRBV7-6 to TRBJ2-1; D is unclear. Trimming removed 0 bases from V and 3 bases from J, with 15 bases in between. CDR1 is SGHVS and CDR2 is FNYEAQ in the germline V gene. CDR3 size: 17 residues. The CDR3 region has the DNA TGTGCCAGCAGCTTAGCTTCGGTCGGGTTCCGCTACAATGAGCAGTTCTTC. Translated: CASSLASVGFRYNEQFF. The variable domain in full, completed from reference TRBV7-6 and TRBJ2-1, reads GAGVSQSPRYKVTKRGQDVALRCDPISGHVSLYWYRQALGQGPEFLTYFNYEAQQDKSGLPNDRFSAERPEGSISTLTIQRTEQRDSAMYRCASSLASVGFRYNEQFFGPGTRLTVL.

This chain connects TRBV7-8 to TRBJ1-2; 10 bases align to TRBD1. Trimming at V came to 5 bases and at J to 8 bases, leaving 11 bases not matched to a gene. This CDR3 contains 15 residues. Germline CDR1 and CDR2: SGHVS and FQNEAQ. For the CDR3, the DNA is TGTGCCAGCAGCAACCAAGGACAGGGGGTGGGAGGCTACACCTTC. Residues: CASSNQGQGVGGYTF.

V usage is TRBV27 and J usage is TRBJ1-2; the D is unclear. The CDR3 covers 11 residues. Between the trimmed V and J ends, which lost 10 bases and 1 base, there was a span of 7 bases. Looked up from germline, CDR1 is MNHEY and CDR2 is SMNVEV (reference sequence). The CDR3 region has the DNA TGTGCCACCGGACGTAACTATGGCTACACCTTC. Translation: CATGRNYGYTF.

The V gene is TRBV21-1, the J gene TRBJ1-2; TRBD1, the D gene given by the table, was not confirmed from the DNA. TRBV21-1 is a pseudogene segment. This CDR3 is 14 amino acids long. Here the CDR3 DNA reads TGTGCCAGCAGCACCGGGGGGATAGACTATGGCTACACCTTC. This encodes CASSTGGIDYGYTF.

The chain recombines TRBV20-1 with TRBJ2-3; D remains ambiguous. The V gene's germline CDR1 is DFQATT and CDR2 SNEGSKA (reference sequence). The CDR3 spans 13 residues. V was clipped by 0 bases and J by 6 bases, with 10 bases between them. The CDR3 region is CSARDLAQDTQYF. The CDR3 DNA follows: TGCAGTGCTAGAGATCTGGCCCAGGATACGCAGTATTTT.

DNA for the CDR3: TGTGCCAGCTCCAAATGGGACAACACAGATACGCAGTATTTT. Its protein product is CASSKWDNTDTQYF. This chain uses TRBV27 with TRBJ2-3, with a tentative D call TRBD1 (6 bases). The germline V gene has CDR1 MNHEY and CDR2 SMNVEV (reference sequence). The CDR3 sequence is 14 residues long. V was trimmed by 8 bases and J by 2 bases, leaving 14 bases between them.

This clonotype was seen more than once but under ten times. The V call is TRBV10-3, the J call TRBJ1-4, with D perhaps matching TRBD1 (6 bases). Trimming took 10 bases from V and 4 from J, leaving 16 bases between them. This CDR3 is 14 amino acids long. Germline values: CDR1 ENHRY, CDR2 SYGVKD. Written as DNA, the CDR3 is TGTGCCACGCAAGAAGACAGGAATAATGAAAAACTGTTTTTT. Its protein is CATQEDRNNEKLFF.

This clonotype was recorded only once. The junction shows a germline mismatch at one end, possibly a read error. V is TRBV20-1 and J is TRBJ2-7, with 9 bases aligning to TRBD2. The CDR3 has 16 residues. The germline V gene encodes CDR1 DFQATT and CDR2 SNEGSKA (reference sequence). This CDR3 is CGARPPGTSIIYEQYF. CDR3 DNA sequence: TGCGGTGCTAGACCACCCGGGACTAGCATTATTTACGAGCAGTACTTC.

The chain links TRBV2 to TRBJ2-2; D is uncertain. V was shortened by 8 bases and J by 0 bases, with 10 bases between the two germline ends. The CDR3 has 14 residues. Germline lookup yields CDR1 SNHLY and CDR2 FYNNEI. CDR3 amino acids: CASCQLSNTGELFF. CDR3 DNA: TGTGCCAGCTGCCAGTTGTCGAACACCGGGGAGCTGTTTTTT.

This chain connects TRBV20-1 to TRBJ2-5; 9 nucleotides agree with TRBD1. V gave up 5 bases and J gave up 7 bases; unmatched junction bases: 11. Germline V gene sequence: CDR1 DFQATT, CDR2 SNEGSKA (reference sequence). This CDR3 has 14 amino acids. In DNA, the CDR3 is TGCAGTGCTCAAACCGGGACAGGGTCGGTGACCCAGTACTTC. As protein: CSAQTGTGSVTQYF.

V gene TRBV6-2 or TRBV6-3 combines with J gene TRBJ2-1; D may be TRBD2 (6 bases). The germline CDR1 and CDR2 sequences are MNHEY and SVGEGT. The length of the CDR3 is 15 residues. The V end lost 6 bases, the J end lost 0 bases, and 12 bases lay between the germline ends. For the CDR3, the DNA is TGTGCCAGCAGCTGGGACTTGAGCTCCTACAATGAGCAGTTCTTC. Translated, it gives CASSWDLSSYNEQFF.

The chain uses TRBV11-2 and TRBJ2-5; 10 bases are a match to TRBD1. The CDR3 extends over 15 amino acids. CDR1 SGHAT and CDR2 FQNNGV come from the germline V gene. V was pared by 2 bases and J by 13 bases, with 13 bases of the junction left unmatched. This CDR3 is CASSLTGTGDYERYF. The CDR3 nucleotides read TGTGCCAGCAGCTTAACCGGGACAGGGGACTACGAGCGGTACTTC.

The CDR3 region is CASSVGTGHHEQYF. CDR3 in DNA: TGTGCCAGCAGTGTCGGAACAGGGCACCACGAGCAGTACTTC. The chain combines TRBV28 with TRBJ2-4; weak D call: TRBD1 (6 bases). The J call may be in error: the DNA end matches TRBJ2-7 better. CDR3 size: 14 residues. Germline V gene sequence: CDR1 MDHEN, CDR2 SYDVKM.

The chain links TRBV7-6 to TRBJ2-7, with D possibly TRBD1 on 6 matching bases. The CDR3 is made up of 13 amino acids. Looked up from germline, CDR1 is SGHVS and CDR2 is FNYEAQ. V shed 3 bases and J shed 4 bases, with 10 bases lying between them. The CDR3 DNA follows: TGTGCCAGCAGCTTTCACAGGGATTACGAGCAGTACTTC. As protein: CASSFHRDYEQYF.

The J gene is TRBJ1-5, the V gene TRBV4-1; D ambiguous. The V end was cut by 8 bases, the J end by 0 bases, with 11 bases between. This CDR3 comprises 14 residues. Germline CDR1 reads MGHRA; CDR2 reads YSYEKL. The CDR3 coding sequence is TGCGCCAGCTCACACGGAGTTAGCAATCAGCCCCAGCATTTT. This encodes CASSHGVSNQPQHF.

The rearrangement joins TRBV2 to TRBJ2-3; D not certain. This CDR3 is built from 16 residues. The V gene lost 2 bases and the J gene lost 0 bases, with 12 bases spanning the gap. Germline V lookup: CDR1 SNHLY, CDR2 FYNNEI. In nucleotides, the CDR3 is TGTGCCAGCAGTGAACAGGTATCCACTAGCACAGATACGCAGTATTTT. Its translation is CASSEQVSTSTDTQYF.

The V call is TRBV4-3, the J call TRBJ2-1; D call uncertain. The germline CDR1 and CDR2 sequences are LGHNA and YSLEER. The CDR3 is 16 residues long. The V gene lost 0 bases and the J gene lost 5 bases, with 14 bases spanning the gap. The CDR3 sequence: CASSQDVELMNNEQFF. DNA of the CDR3: TGCGCCAGCAGCCAAGACGTAGAACTGATGAACAATGAGCAGTTCTTC.

This clonotype was detected once. The rearrangement joins TRBV27 to TRBJ1-5; D not resolved. Between the trimmed V and J ends, which lost 8 bases and 5 bases, there was a span of 16 bases. Germline V lookup: CDR1 MNHEY, CDR2 SMNVEV (reference sequence). CDR3 size: 14 residues. For the CDR3, the DNA is TGTGCCAGCGCCTTTCGGGGAACACATCAGCCCCAGCATTTT. This sequence encodes CASAFRGTHQPQHF.

This clonotype has only one observation. The chain carries TRBV10-2 and TRBJ2-3, with D possibly TRBD2 on 6 matching bases. With 3 bases removed from V and 8 bases from J, the gap between germline ends came to 12 bases. This CDR3 region has 13 residues. Germline V gene data show CDR1 as WSHSY and CDR2 as SAAADI. The CDR3: CASSDPGEVTQYF. CDR3 coding DNA: TGCGCCAGCAGTGACCCGGGAGAAGTTACGCAGTATTTT.

The chain recombines TRBV4-3 with TRBJ2-3; 11 bases are a match to TRBD2. CDR3 length: 18 residues. After removal of 0 bases from V and 2 bases from J, the junction contained 7 bases not matched to a gene. Looked up from germline, CDR1 is LGHNA and CDR2 is YSLEER. The CDR3 reads CASSQDSTSGGYTDTQYF. CDR3 nucleotides: TGCGCCAGCAGCCAAGATTCCACTAGCGGGGGCTACACAGATACGCAGTATTTT.

V and J are TRBV7-9 and TRBJ2-7, with D uncertain. There are 13 residues in the CDR3. Germline CDR1 and CDR2: SEHNR and FQNEAQ (reference sequence). V was pared by 11 bases and J by 3 bases, with 17 bases between. The DNA for the CDR3 is TGTGCCTCAGGCGGACCGGAGATCTACGAGCAGTACTTC. Protein product: CASGGPEIYEQYF.

The rearrangement joins TRBV29-1 to TRBJ2-5; 13 bases are a match to TRBD2. The CDR3 has 14 amino acids. Germline trimming cut 7 bases from V and 11 bases from J; bases unmatched to any gene: 13. The V gene's germline CDR1 is SQVTM and CDR2 ANQGSEA. CDR3 nucleotides: TGCAGCGCATTCGGACTAGCGGGAGTTAGTGAGCAGTACTTC. This gives the protein CSAFGLAGVSEQYF.

The chain carries TRBV6-6 and TRBJ1-2, with D uncertain. Germline lookup yields CDR1 MNHNY and CDR2 SVGAGI (reference sequence). This CDR3 comprises 14 residues. Trimming shortened V by 10 bases and J by 0 bases, and 15 bases separated the two germline ends. Here the CDR3 DNA reads TGTGCCACAGGCCCGGGCTTGGCTAACTATGGCTACACCTTC. Residues: CATGPGLANYGYTF.

The V call is TRBV5-1, the J call TRBJ2-1; D uncertain. Germline loops: CDR1 SGHRS, CDR2 YFSETQ. The V and J ends lost 2 bases and 0 bases respectively, with 9 bases between them. The CDR3 runs 15 residues. In nucleotides, the CDR3 is TGCGCCAGCAGCTTCTACAGTCTCTCCTACAATGAGCAGTTCTTC. Translation gives CASSFYSLSYNEQFF. Based on the CDR3 plus reference TRBV5-1 and TRBJ2-1, the full variable domain is KAGVTQTPRYLIKTRGQQVTLSCSPISGHRSVSWYQQTPGQGLQFLFEYFSETQRNKGNFPGRFSGRQFSNSRSEMNVSTLELGDSALYLCASSFYSLSYNEQFFGPGTRLTVL.

This clonotype was observed a handful of times. The chain couples TRBV29-1 to TRBJ2-1; D remains unclear. V was shortened by 6 bases and J by 0 bases, with 6 bases between the two germline ends. Germline-derived CDR1 and CDR2 are SQVTM and ANQGSEA. There are 12 residues in the CDR3. The CDR3 reads CSVEISYNEQFF. CDR3 sequence (DNA): TGCAGCGTGGAGATCTCCTACAATGAGCAGTTCTTC.

V and J are TRBV15 and TRBJ2-1, with 7 positions matching TRBD2. V dropped 2 bases and J dropped 2; count of bases not matched to a gene: 3. The CDR3 runs 15 residues. Germline V gene data show CDR1 as LNHNV and CDR2 as YYDKDF (reference sequence). The CDR3, as DNA: TGTGCCACCAGCAGACCTAGCGGTACCTACAATGAGCAGTTCTTC. Its protein is CATSRPSGTYNEQFF.

V is TRBV10-3 and J is TRBJ2-7; 8 bases line up with TRBD1. V dropped 6 bases and J dropped 3; count of bases not matched to a gene: 10. The CDR3 is 15 amino acids. Germline assignment: CDR1 ENHRY and CDR2 SYGVKD. CDR3 region: CAIRGRQGTVYEQYF. CDR3 DNA: TGTGCCATCAGGGGCCGACAGGGGACTGTCTACGAGCAGTACTTC.

As concerns this clonotype: The junction does not match germline at one end; this may be a read error. This CDR3 is CTSSEDWDRSYEQYF. CDR3 sequence (DNA): TGTACCAGCAGCGAAGATTGGGATCGGTCCTACGAGCAGTACTTC. The chain employs TRBV6-5 and TRBJ2-7; D is unclear. The CDR3 covers 15 residues. Germline values: CDR1 MNHEY, CDR2 SVGAGI.